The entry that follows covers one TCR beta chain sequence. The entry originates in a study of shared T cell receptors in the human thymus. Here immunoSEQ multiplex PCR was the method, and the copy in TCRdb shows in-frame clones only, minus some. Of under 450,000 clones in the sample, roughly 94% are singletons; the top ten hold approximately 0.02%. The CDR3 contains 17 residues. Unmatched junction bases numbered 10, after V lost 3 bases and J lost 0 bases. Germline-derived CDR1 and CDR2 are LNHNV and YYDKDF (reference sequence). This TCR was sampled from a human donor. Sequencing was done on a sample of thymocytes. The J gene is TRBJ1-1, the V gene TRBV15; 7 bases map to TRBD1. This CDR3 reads CATSRGKRTGVNTEAFF. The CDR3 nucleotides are TGTGCCACCAGCAGGGGGAAGAGGACAGGAGTGAACACTGAAGCTTTCTTT.